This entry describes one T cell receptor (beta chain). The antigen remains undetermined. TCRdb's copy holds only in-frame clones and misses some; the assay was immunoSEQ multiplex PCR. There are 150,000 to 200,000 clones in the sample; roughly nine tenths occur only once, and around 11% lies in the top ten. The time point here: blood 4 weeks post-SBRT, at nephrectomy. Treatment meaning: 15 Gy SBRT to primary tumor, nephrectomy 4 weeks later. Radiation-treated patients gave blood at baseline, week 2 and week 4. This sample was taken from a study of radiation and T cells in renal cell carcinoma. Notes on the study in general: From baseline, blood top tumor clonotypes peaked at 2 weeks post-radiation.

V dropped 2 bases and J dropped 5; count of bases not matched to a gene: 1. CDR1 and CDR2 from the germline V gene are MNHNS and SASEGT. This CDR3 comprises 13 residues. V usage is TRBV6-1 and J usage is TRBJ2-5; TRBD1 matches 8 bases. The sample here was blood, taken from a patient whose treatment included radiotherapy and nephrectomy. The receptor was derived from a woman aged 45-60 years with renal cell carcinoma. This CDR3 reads CASSERQGETQYF. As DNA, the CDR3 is TGTGCCAGCAGTGAACGACAGGGGGAGACCCAGTACTTC.